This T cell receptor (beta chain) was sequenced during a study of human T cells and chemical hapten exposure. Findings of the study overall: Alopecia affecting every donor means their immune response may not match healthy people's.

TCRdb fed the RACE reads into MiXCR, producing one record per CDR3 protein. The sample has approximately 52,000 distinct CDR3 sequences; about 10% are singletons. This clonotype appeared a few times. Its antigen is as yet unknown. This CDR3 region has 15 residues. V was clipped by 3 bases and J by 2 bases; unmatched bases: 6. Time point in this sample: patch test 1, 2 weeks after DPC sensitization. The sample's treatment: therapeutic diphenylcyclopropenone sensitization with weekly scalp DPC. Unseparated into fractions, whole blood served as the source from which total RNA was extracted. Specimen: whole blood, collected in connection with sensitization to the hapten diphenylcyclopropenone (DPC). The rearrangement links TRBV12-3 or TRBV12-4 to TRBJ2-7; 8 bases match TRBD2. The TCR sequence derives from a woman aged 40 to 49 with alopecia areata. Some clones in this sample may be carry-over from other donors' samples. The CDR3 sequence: CASSLGSSGPYEQYF. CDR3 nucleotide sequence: TGTGCCAGCAGTTTGGGGTCTAGCGGGCCCTACGAGCAGTACTTC.